This T cell receptor (beta chain) came from a study of T-cell memory formation after mild COVID-19. This clonotype was observed many times. There are 13 residues in the CDR3. Trimming left V 6 bases short and J 1 base short, with 9 bases between. TCR alpha and TCR beta cDNA libraries carrying sample barcodes and UMIs came from 5'RACE with constant-segment primers. MiXCR, applied by TCRdb to the 5' RACE reads, yields one record per CDR3 protein. This table has about 340,000 distinct CDR3 sequences, approximately 21% appearing once. The V and J genes are TRBV12-3 or TRBV12-4 and TRBJ1-1; D not certain. This clonotype was obtained from an adult woman who had mild COVID-19 (a few samples of this study predate the infection). Cell type and time point are not known. The material sequenced was PBMCs or a T cell subset sorted from them (not recorded which). The CDR3: CASSFYRNTEAFF. The CDR3 DNA sequence: TGTGCCAGCAGCTTCTACAGGAACACTGAAGCTTTCTTT.